This T cell receptor (beta chain) was captured by sequencing in a study of lymphopenia after photon versus proton radiotherapy (dated by TCRdb to the late 2010s). Background for the entire study: Photon and proton radiation therapy were compared by the study for their immunological effects in patients with gastrointestinal tumors who developed high-grade lymphopenia. The study was designed to characterize how the impact on the immune system differs between the two radiation modalities. The cohort included under 25 patients with gastrointestinal tumors who developed lymphopenia after receiving either photon or proton therapy. Summary of the overall study and its limitations: After the lymphocyte count nadir, photon-treated repertoires showed oligoclonal expansion, especially of CD8+ Temra cells, which drove the drop in diversity. Across the cohort, an inverse correlation was found between a larger post-nadir drop in TCR diversity and overall survival time among patients who died. The survival association was assessed only in patients who died, and the authors presented better survival with proton therapy as a possibility rather than a demonstrated result. Proton-treated patients stayed relatively stable during treatment, while photon-treated patients lost naive T cells and TCR diversity and gained effector/memory populations.

This clone has just a few counts. Its antigen is currently not known. Base qualities are not recorded, but no much larger clone differs from it by a single base. V is clipped by 5 bases and J by 4 bases, and the sequence between their germline boundaries is 17 bases long. The germline V gene (reference sequence) provides CDR1 SEHNR and CDR2 FQNEAQ. The CDR3, cysteine through phenylalanine, is 16 amino acids long. Kept here is only the CDR3 DNA, which spans 48 bases and is read in frame from base 1. The receptor library was made with the immunoSEQ multiplex PCR assay. Deep sequencing of rearranged TCR beta loci, alongside multiparametric flow cytometry, was used to profile T cell repertoires. The table was pulled from immuneACCESS by TCRdb, which kept in-frame rearrangements only. Such tables lose some clones; where checked, under half of the loss comes from unresolved V genes, and the rest has no known cause. The sample records about 42,000 clones, about four fifths of which are singletons. The ten largest make up 20% to 25% of the sample.

This sequence uses TRBV7-9 and TRBJ2-2, with the D call perhaps TRBD1 or TRBD2, as 5 bases match in each case. This receptor was obtained from a woman aged 70-85 years with pancreatic cancer. Source: peripheral blood, taken from a patient treated with proton-based radiotherapy. This receptor has the CDR3 CASSKDGTVSTGELFF. Read as DNA, the sequence is TGTGCCAGCAGCAAGGATGGGACCGTGAGCACCGGGGAGCTGTTTTTT.